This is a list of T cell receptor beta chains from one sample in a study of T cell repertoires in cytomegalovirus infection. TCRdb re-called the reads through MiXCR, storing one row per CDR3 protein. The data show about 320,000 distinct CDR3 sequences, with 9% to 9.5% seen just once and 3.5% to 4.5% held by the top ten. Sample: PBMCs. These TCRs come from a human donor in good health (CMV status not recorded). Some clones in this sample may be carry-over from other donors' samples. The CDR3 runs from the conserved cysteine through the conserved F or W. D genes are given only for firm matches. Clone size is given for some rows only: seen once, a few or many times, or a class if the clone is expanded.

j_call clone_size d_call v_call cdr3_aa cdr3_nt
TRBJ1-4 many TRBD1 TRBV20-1 CSARDRQGRGEKLFF TGCAGTGCTAGAGACCGACAGGGGAGGGGGGAAAAACTGTTTTTT
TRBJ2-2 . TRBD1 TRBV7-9 CASSSGTDDTGELFF TGTGCCAGCAGCTCAGGGACAGACGACACCGGGGAGCTGTTTTTT
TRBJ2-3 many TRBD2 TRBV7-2 CASSRAGGRSTDTQYF TGTGCCAGCAGTCGCGCGGGGGGGCGTAGCACAGATACGCAGTATTTT
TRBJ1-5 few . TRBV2 CATTSDRLSNQPQHF TGTGCCACTACCTCAGACAGGCTAAGCAATCAGCCCCAGCATTTT
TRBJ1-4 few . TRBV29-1 CSVRRTTGFNEKLFF TGCAGCGTCCGCCGGACTACAGGATTTAATGAAAAACTGTTTTTT
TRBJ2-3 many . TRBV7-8 CASSLAQGGGDTQYF TGTGCCAGCAGCTTAGCGCAGGGGGGAGGGGATACGCAGTATTTT
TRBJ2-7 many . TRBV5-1 CASSLASNEQYF TGCGCCAGCAGCTTGGCTTCCAACGAGCAGTACTTC
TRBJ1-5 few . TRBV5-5 CASSSQQGYSNQPQHF TGTGCCAGCAGCTCACAACAGGGCTATAGCAATCAGCCCCAGCATTTT
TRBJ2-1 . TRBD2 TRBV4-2 CASSQEIAGAQYNEQFF TGTGCCAGCAGCCAAGAAATAGCGGGAGCGCAATACAATGAGCAGTTCTTC
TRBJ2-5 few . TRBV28 CASRQTGAGWQETQYF TGTGCCAGCAGACAAACAGGGGCGGGATGGCAAGAGACCCAGTACTTC
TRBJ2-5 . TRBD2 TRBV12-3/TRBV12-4 CASRNGTRGRTQYF TGTGCCAGCAGGAACGGGACTAGGGGACGAACCCAGTACTTC
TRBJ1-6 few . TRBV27 CASSWTIERGENSPLHF TGTGCCAGCAGCTGGACCATTGAAAGGGGCGAGAATTCACCCCTCCACTTT
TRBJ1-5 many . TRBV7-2 CASSPQIGGNQPQHF TGTGCCAGCAGCCCCCAAATTGGTGGCAATCAGCCCCAGCATTTT
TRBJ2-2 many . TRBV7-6 CASSLAAEAELFF TGTGCCAGCAGCTTAGCGGCAGAGGCGGAGCTGTTTTTT
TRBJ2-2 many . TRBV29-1 CSVRVHTGELFF TGCAGCGTAAGGGTGCACACCGGGGAGCTGTTTTTT
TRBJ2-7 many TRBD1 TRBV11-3 CASSLAGQGTYEQYF TGTGCCAGCAGCTTAGCGGGACAGGGGACCTACGAGCAGTACTTC
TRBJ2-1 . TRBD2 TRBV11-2 CASSLLASGFNEQFF TGTGCCAGCAGCTTATTGGCTAGCGGGTTCAATGAGCAGTTCTTC